Shown below are 22 T cell receptor beta chains from a single sample sequenced in a study of a mutant IDH1 vaccine in newly diagnosed glioma. Time point here: week 11, during vaccination. Every vaccine dose comprised 300 ug of mutant IDH1 20-mer peptide plus topical imiquimod. For these receptors, no antigen is known. Libraries were prepared by immunoSEQ multiplex PCR; TCRdb keeps only in-frame clonotypes and omits some of them. The table lists fewer than 75,000 clones, about 88% of them singletons. Sequences were derived from PBMCs, sampled from a glioma patient whose treatment included an IDH1 peptide vaccine. The receptors stem from a woman aged 45-65 years with glioma.

The chain links TRBV7-9 to TRBJ2-1; TRBD1 agrees at 8 bases. The CDR3 length is 16 residues. Germline trimming cut 5 bases from V and 8 bases from J; bases unmatched to any gene: 14. The germline V gene has CDR1 SEHNR and CDR2 FQNEAQ (reference sequence). The chain's CDR3 is CASSRYGQGAIYEQFF. The DNA for the CDR3 is TGTGCCAGCAGCCGTTACGGGCAGGGGGCTATTTATGAGCAGTTCTTC.

The rearrangement uses TRBV9 and TRBJ1-4, with TRBD1 matching over 8 bases. Germline assignment: CDR1 SGDLS and CDR2 YYNGEE. The CDR3 totals 13 residues. V dropped 3 bases and J dropped 8; count of bases not matched to a gene: 3. The chain's CDR3 is CASSEDRDEKLFF. In nucleotides, the CDR3 is TGTGCCAGCAGCGAGGACAGGGACGAAAAACTGTTTTTT.

The chain has TRBV27 and TRBJ1-2; D possibly corresponds to TRBD1 (5 bases). Trimming shortened V by 7 bases and J by 2 bases, and 8 bases separated the two germline ends. Germline V gives CDR1 MNHEY, CDR2 SMNVEV (reference sequence). The CDR3 totals 12 residues. CDR3 amino acids: CASKTANYGYTF. Here the CDR3 DNA reads TGTGCCAGCAAGACAGCCAACTATGGCTACACCTTC.

V usage is TRBV6-1 and J usage is TRBJ2-7, with 8 bases matching TRBD1. The CDR3 loop spans 13 amino acids. With 3 bases clipped from V and 11 bases from J, the junction kept 9 bases outside the gene matches. The germline CDR1 and CDR2 sequences are MNHNS and SASEGT. CDR3 bases: TGTGCCAGCAGTGAGGTGGGGACAGGCCGGGAGTACTTC. This sequence encodes CASSEVGTGREYF.

This sequence joins TRBV2 and TRBJ2-6; D is perhaps TRBD1 or TRBD2 (5 bases each). CDR3 length equals 16 residues. Trimming stripped 11 bases from V and 4 bases from J, with 21 bases between. The germline gives CDR1 SNHLY, CDR2 FYNNEI. CDR3 sequence reads: CADRGDSVSGANVLTF. CDR3 in DNA: TGTGCCGACCGGGGTGACAGTGTCTCCGGGGCCAACGTCCTGACTTTC.

This chain links TRBV5-1 with TRBJ2-3; 10 nucleotides agree with TRBD2. Losses at the gene ends were 6 bases for V and 2 bases for J; bases not matched to a gene: 9. Germline CDR1 is SGHRS and CDR2 is YFSETQ. There are 16 residues in the CDR3. CDR3 sequence (DNA): TGCGCCAGCACTTATAGCGGGGGGCGACACACAGATACGCAGTATTTT. Its translation: CASTYSGGRHTDTQYF.

This chain joins TRBV28 and TRBJ1-4; 7 bases align to TRBD1. Per germline, CDR1 MDHEN and CDR2 SYDVKM. V shed 3 bases and J 8 bases; nucleotides not matched to a gene: 12. The CDR3 spans 16 residues. The CDR3 sequence: CASSLRGTAFDEKLFF. Here the CDR3 DNA reads TGTGCCAGCAGTTTGCGGGGGACAGCTTTCGACGAAAAACTGTTTTTT. The full variable domain, with the rest looked up from reference TRBV28 and TRBJ1-4, is DVKVTQSSRYLVKRTGEKVFLECVQDMDHENMFWYRQDPGLGLRLIYFSYDVKMKEKGDIPEGYSVSREKKERFSLILESASTNQTSMYLCASSLRGTAFDEKLFFGSGTQLSVL.

The chain is built from TRBV7-9 and TRBJ1-1, with TRBD1 as a possible D gene (6 bases). V lost 3 bases, J lost 3 bases, and 8 bases lay in between. In germline, CDR1 is SEHNR, CDR2 FQNEAQ (reference sequence). This CDR3 spans 13 amino acids. Here the CDR3 DNA reads TGTGCCAGCAGCTTGGACAGTTACACTGAAGCTTTCTTT. Translation gives CASSLDSYTEAFF.

The V and J genes are TRBV7-2 and TRBJ1-5; possibly TRBD1 for D (6 bases). Germline CDR1 is SGHTA and CDR2 is FQGNSA. The V and J ends lost 5 bases and 5 bases respectively, with 16 bases between them. This CDR3 contains 15 residues. The CDR3: CASSRPPGGDQPQHF. As DNA, the CDR3 is TGTGCCAGCAGCAGACCCCCCGGGGGCGATCAGCCCCAGCATTTT.

The chain links TRBV9 to TRBJ2-7; D might be TRBD1 (6 bases). V was trimmed by 2 bases and J by 4 bases, leaving 16 bases between them. The CDR3 totals 15 residues. Germline-derived CDR1 and CDR2 are SGDLS and YYNGEE. In DNA form, the CDR3 reads TGTGCCAGCAGCGTCGATGGGGGCCCAATTTACGAGCAGTACTTC. It yields the protein CASSVDGGPIYEQYF.

The V call is TRBV18, the J call TRBJ2-7; a weak D match, TRBD2 (7 bases). Trimming left V 4 bases short and J 2 bases short, with 9 bases between. The CDR3 spans 13 residues. The germline V gene encodes CDR1 KGHSH and CDR2 LQKENI. The CDR3 loop is CASSRGGPYEQYF. Here the CDR3 DNA reads TGTGCCAGCTCACGGGGGGGCCCCTACGAGCAGTACTTC.

CDR3 region: CASSLDVLTSTDTQYF. The CDR3 DNA sequence: TGTGCCAGCAGCTTGGACGTCCTCACATCCACAGATACGCAGTATTTT. The chain joins TRBV5-4 to TRBJ2-3; D is undetermined. V was trimmed by 0 bases and J by 2 bases, leaving 13 bases between them. The CDR3 loop spans 16 amino acids. Germline V CDR1 and CDR2: SGHNT, YYREEE (reference sequence).

The chain couples TRBV5-4 to TRBJ1-2; D may be TRBD1 (6 bases). The CDR3 consists of 13 residues. Germline V gene lookup returns CDR1 SGHNT and CDR2 YYREEE (reference sequence). Trimming left V 0 bases short and J 5 bases short, with 8 bases between. This CDR3 is CASSLGTDYGYTF. In DNA form, the CDR3 reads TGTGCCAGCAGCTTGGGGACAGATTATGGCTACACCTTC.

The J gene is TRBJ2-5, the V gene TRBV9; no reliable D call. V lost 4 bases, J lost 1 base, and 8 bases lay in between. The CDR3 consists of 13 residues. The V gene's germline CDR1 is SGDLS and CDR2 YYNGEE. In DNA, the CDR3 is TGTGCCAGCAGCCCCCGGGCCCAAGAGACCCAGTACTTC. Its protein product is CASSPRAQETQYF.

The V and J genes are TRBV5-1 and TRBJ1-5; maybe TRBD1 (5 bases). The CDR3 runs to 15 residues. The ends were cut back, 0 bases at V and 5 bases at J, with 12 bases in the middle. From germline, CDR1 is SGHRS and CDR2 YFSETQ. CDR3 sequence: CASSLGQGSDQPQHF. Written as DNA, the CDR3 is TGCGCCAGCAGCTTGGGGCAGGGCTCCGATCAGCCCCAGCATTTT.

This clone was seen just once. V is TRBV5-6 and J is TRBJ2-7; a possible D gene is TRBD1 (5 bases). The CDR3 is 14 residues long. Germline values: CDR1 SGHDT, CDR2 YYEEEE. The V gene lost 6 bases and the J gene lost 0 bases, with 13 bases spanning the gap. Written as DNA, the CDR3 is TGTGCCAGCACCTGGGGCAGTAGCTCCTACGAGCAGTACTTC. This codes for CASTWGSSSYEQYF.

This chain joins TRBV4-1 and TRBJ2-7; 7 nucleotides align to TRBD2. CDR1 and CDR2 from the germline V gene are MGHRA and YSYEKL. The V segment lost 5 bases and the J segment 5 bases; nucleotides outside the gene matches: 9. The CDR3 spans 14 residues. The CDR3 loop is CASSLLGRGNEQYF. The CDR3 DNA reads as TGCGCCAGCAGCTTACTAGGGCGGGGGAACGAGCAGTACTTC.

This clone was seen more than once but under ten times. CDR3 sequence (DNA): TGTGCCAGCAGCCAAGAGTTCGGGCATTTGAACACTGAAGCTTTCTTT. This encodes CASSQEFGHLNTEAFF. This chain uses TRBV14 with TRBJ1-1, with D hard to call. V dropped 0 bases and J dropped 0 bases, with 11 bases sitting between them. The CDR3 extends over 16 amino acids. Germline lookup yields CDR1 SGHDN and CDR2 FVKESK.

This chain links TRBV11-2 with TRBJ2-7; D gene uncertain. The germline V and J ends were trimmed by 1 base and 4 bases, with 8 bases remaining between them. CDR1 is SGHAT and CDR2 is FQNNGV in the germline V gene. This CDR3 has 13 residues. The CDR3 nucleotides read TGTGCCAGCAGCTTAGGGATGGGATACGAGCAGTACTTC. Amino acid sequence: CASSLGMGYEQYF.

The chain is built from TRBV7-9 and TRBJ2-5; D is ambiguous. CDR3 length: 13 amino acids. V dropped 1 base and J dropped 4 bases, with 7 bases sitting between them. Germline values: CDR1 SEHNR, CDR2 FQNEAQ (reference sequence). In DNA form, the CDR3 reads TGTGCCAGCAGCTTAGTCCCTCTAGAGACCCAGTACTTC. Amino acid sequence: CASSLVPLETQYF.

V gene TRBV19 combines with J gene TRBJ1-1; 7 positions agree with TRBD1. CDR1 is LNHDA, CDR2 SQIVND, per germline (reference sequence). The ends lost 3 bases at V and 4 bases at J; junction bases unmatched: 8. The CDR3 length is 15 residues. The CDR3: CASSIGDRGPTEAFF. CDR3 in DNA: TGTGCCAGTAGTATTGGGGACAGAGGGCCCACTGAAGCTTTCTTT.

This clone is a singleton in its sample. The chain employs TRBV18 and TRBJ2-7; D possibly corresponds to TRBD1 (5 bases). There are 12 residues in the CDR3. Between the trimmed V and J ends, which lost 6 bases and 0 bases, there was a span of 6 bases. Germline CDR1 and CDR2: KGHSH and LQKENI. In DNA form, the CDR3 reads TGTGCCAGCTCGACAGACTCCTACGAGCAGTACTTC. Its translation is CASSTDSYEQYF.